These 31 T cell receptor beta chains originate from one sample sequenced in a study of cytomegalovirus exposure and HLA in healthy donors. Produced via immunoSEQ multiplex PCR; TCRdb's table is partial and in-frame only. Of 250,000 or so clones in the sample, around 87% were seen once. Sequenced material: PBMCs. The receptors were sampled from a man between 18 and 35 years old in good health and CMV-seronegative.

The chain is built from TRBV9 and TRBJ2-2; 11 bases are shared with TRBD2. The CDR3 sequence is 14 residues long. V lost 3 bases to trimming and J lost 6 bases; unmatched junction nucleotides: 1. Germline values: CDR1 SGDLS, CDR2 YYNGEE. CDR3 nucleotide sequence: TGTGCCAGCAGCGGGACTAGCGGGTCCGGGGAGCTGTTTTTT. Its protein is CASSGTSGSGELFF.

The chain uses TRBV30 and TRBJ1-1; no definite D call. The germline gives CDR1 GTSNPN, CDR2 SVGIG (reference sequence). The ends were cut back, 3 bases at V and 4 bases at J, with 9 bases in the middle. The CDR3 extends over 12 amino acids. As DNA, the CDR3 is TGTGCCTGGAGGGCGCCGGGCACTGAAGCTTTCTTT. Protein sequence: CAWRAPGTEAFF.

This clone was seen only once. The chain employs TRBV7-9 and TRBJ1-6; possibly TRBD1 for D (5 bases). V lost 5 bases, J lost 9 bases, and 29 bases lay in between. Germline CDR1 SEHNR, CDR2 FQNEAQ (reference sequence). This CDR3 contains 19 residues. CDR3 DNA sequence: TGTGCCAGCAGCCATCTAGGGGTAGAAGAGATCCCAACCCCTTCACCCCTCCACTTT. This sequence encodes CASSHLGVEEIPTPSPLHF.

This clone was picked up many times. CDR3 amino acids: CASSQERGGQETQYF. CDR3 DNA sequence: TGCGCCAGCAGCCAAGAGCGGGGGGGCCAAGAGACCCAGTACTTC. V and J are TRBV4-3 and TRBJ2-5; 9 positions agree with TRBD2. The CDR3 covers 15 residues. Germline CDR1 LGHNA, CDR2 YSLEER. The V and J ends lost 0 bases and 1 base, in that order; junction bases with no gene match: 0.

This chain connects TRBV9 to TRBJ1-1; D remains ambiguous. Germline values: CDR1 SGDLS, CDR2 YYNGEE. The CDR3 loop spans 13 amino acids. Trimming took 0 bases from V and 1 from J, leaving 4 bases between them. CDR3 sequence reads: CASSVAGNTEAFF. The CDR3 bases are TGTGCCAGCAGCGTAGCGGGGAACACTGAAGCTTTCTTT.

With respect to this clone: This same CDR3 is encoded by further DNA sequences in the sample. V gene TRBV6-5 combines with J gene TRBJ1-2, with D possibly TRBD1 on 5 matching bases. V was trimmed by 6 bases and J by 2 bases, leaving 10 bases between them. The germline gives CDR1 MNHEY, CDR2 SVGAGI. This CDR3 comprises 13 residues. This CDR3 reads CASSRTGNYGYTF. In nucleotides, the CDR3 is TGTGCCAGCAGCCGAACAGGAAACTATGGCTACACCTTC.

J is TRBJ1-4 and V is TRBV27, with D unresolved. There are 18 residues in the CDR3. Germline V CDR1 and CDR2: MNHEY, SMNVEV (reference sequence). Trimming stripped 3 bases from V and 4 bases from J, with 21 bases between. This CDR3 is CASSFSYFEEPFNEKLFF. DNA of the CDR3: TGTGCCAGCAGTTTCTCGTATTTCGAGGAGCCCTTTAATGAAAAACTGTTTTTT.

Note on this clone: Sequence at one end of the junction differs from germline and may be a read error. V is TRBV30 and J is TRBJ1-1; 7 nucleotides agree with TRBD1. The CDR3 covers 11 residues. Germline V gene lookup returns CDR1 GTSNPN and CDR2 SVGIG (reference sequence). CDR3 nucleotides: TGTGCCTGGAGTGTGAGCAGGGGGGCTTTGTTT. Encoded protein: CAWSVSRGALF.

This clone was seen only once. The V and J genes are TRBV11-2 and TRBJ2-2; D not resolved. This CDR3 region has 14 residues. With 3 bases removed from V and 4 bases from J, the gap between germline ends came to 9 bases. Germline CDR1 and CDR2: SGHAT and FQNNGV. The CDR3: CASSFVSGTGELFF. In nucleotides, the CDR3 is TGTGCCAGCAGCTTTGTTTCGGGCACCGGGGAGCTGTTTTTT.

The chain recombines TRBV19 with TRBJ2-6; D is unclear. The CDR3 sequence is 16 residues long. CDR1 is LNHDA and CDR2 is SQIVND in the germline V gene (reference sequence). Deletions cut 8 bases from V and 0 bases from J, with 14 bases between. The CDR3: CASHSAASSGANVLTF. The CDR3 nucleotides are TGTGCCAGTCATTCGGCGGCAAGCTCTGGGGCCAACGTCCTGACTTTC.

The chain joins TRBV6-6 to TRBJ1-2, with 8 nucleotides matching TRBD1. CDR3 size: 16 residues. The junction had 8 bases not matched to a gene; V was cut back by 0 bases and J by 5 bases. CDR1 and CDR2 from the germline V gene are MNHNY and SVGAGI (reference sequence). CDR3 nucleotide sequence: TGTGCCAGCAGTTACTCTTTTGAGGGACAGGCTTATGGCTACACCTTC. Protein sequence: CASSYSFEGQAYGYTF.

In DNA, the CDR3 is TGTGCCAGCAGCCCGCAGGGGGCGCGGGATGAGCAGTTCTTC. This sequence encodes CASSPQGARDEQFF. V gene TRBV9 combines with J gene TRBJ2-1; 8 bases align to TRBD1. Trimming at V came to 4 bases and at J to 8 bases, leaving 8 bases not matched to a gene. Germline CDR1 is SGDLS and CDR2 is YYNGEE. The CDR3 is made up of 14 amino acids.

The CDR3: CASSPGRGGEKLFF. The DNA for the CDR3 is TGTGCCAGCAGCCCAGGCAGGGGAGGGGAAAAACTGTTTTTT. This sequence joins TRBV28 and TRBJ1-4; perhaps TRBD1 as D (6 bases). Germline values: CDR1 MDHEN, CDR2 SYDVKM. V lost 6 bases, J lost 8 bases, and 16 bases lay in between. This CDR3 is built from 14 residues.

The genes are TRBV5-6 and TRBJ2-6; possible D gene TRBD2, 5 bases. The CDR3 loop spans 18 amino acids. V gave up 0 bases and J gave up 2 bases, with 15 bases separating them. CDR1 and CDR2 from the germline V gene are SGHDT and YYEEEE. The CDR3, as DNA: TGTGCCAGCAGCTTGGTTGCATCGGGGTTCACTGGGGCCAACGTCCTGACTTTC. This translates into CASSLVASGFTGANVLTF.

This chain links TRBV4-3 with TRBJ2-3; 7 bases match TRBD2. After removal of 0 bases from V and 6 bases from J, the junction contained 3 bases not matched to a gene. CDR1 is LGHNA, CDR2 YSLEER, per germline. This CDR3 is 14 amino acids long. The CDR3 here is CASSQEGGVDTQYF. In DNA, the CDR3 is TGCGCCAGCAGCCAAGAGGGAGGGGTGGATACGCAGTATTTT.

V is TRBV4-3 and J is TRBJ1-4; D is perhaps TRBD1 (6 bases). The germline V and J ends were trimmed by 4 bases and 8 bases, with 11 bases remaining between them. The CDR3 sequence is 13 residues long. Per germline, CDR1 LGHNA and CDR2 YSLEER. The CDR3 loop is CASSLQTGEKLFF. CDR3 coding DNA: TGCGCCAGCAGCCTACAGACAGGAGAAAAACTGTTTTTT.

This clone was seen a handful of times. This sequence joins TRBV4-3 and TRBJ2-1; 11 positions match TRBD1. Germline values: CDR1 LGHNA, CDR2 YSLEER. The J segment lost 6 bases and the V segment lost 1 base, leaving 5 bases of the junction unmatched. This CDR3 has 16 residues. The CDR3 protein is CASSQGGGTGGNEQFF. CDR3 bases: TGCGCCAGCAGCCAAGGGGGCGGGACAGGGGGCAATGAGCAGTTCTTC.

This clone was detected once. The chain recombines TRBV5-1 with TRBJ2-2; 7 bases match TRBD1. V gave up 3 bases and J gave up 5 bases; unmatched junction bases: 16. Germline loops: CDR1 SGHRS, CDR2 YFSETQ. This CDR3 has 18 amino acids. CDR3 region: CASSWPLMTGQKTGELFF. The CDR3, as DNA: TGCGCCAGCAGCTGGCCCCTTATGACAGGGCAGAAAACCGGGGAGCTGTTTTTT.

V usage is TRBV6-1 and J usage is TRBJ1-3, with 8 nucleotides matching TRBD1. V shed 4 bases and J 3 bases; nucleotides not matched to a gene: 5. The length of the CDR3 is 15 residues. Germline values: CDR1 MNHNS, CDR2 SASEGT. The DNA for the CDR3 is TGTGCCAGCAGTGCCCGACAGGGGCGTGGAAACACCATATATTTT. Protein product: CASSARQGRGNTIYF.

This sequence joins TRBV5-6 and TRBJ1-1; the D gene is possibly TRBD1 (5 bases). The CDR3 totals 15 residues. The germline gives CDR1 SGHDT, CDR2 YYEEEE. The V and J ends lost 3 bases and 6 bases respectively, with 18 bases between them. The CDR3 loop is CASSSWGEYLPEAFF. CDR3 nucleotide sequence: TGTGCCAGCAGCTCATGGGGGGAGTACCTCCCTGAAGCTTTCTTT.

This rearrangement joins TRBV30 to TRBJ2-4; a weak D match, TRBD1 (6 bases). Between the trimmed V and J ends, which lost 5 bases and 0 bases, there was a span of 14 bases. CDR1 is GTSNPN and CDR2 is SVGIG in the germline V gene (reference sequence). The CDR3 has 15 residues. The CDR3 loop is CAWGKGGLAKNIQYF. In DNA, the CDR3 is TGTGCCTGGGGGAAAGGGGGTCTAGCCAAAAACATTCAGTACTTC.

This chain joins TRBV27 and TRBJ1-5, with a possible D match to TRBD1 (6 bases). The CDR3 length is 17 residues. CDR1 is MNHEY and CDR2 is SMNVEV in the germline V gene (reference sequence). Trimming left V 6 bases short and J 3 bases short, with 21 bases between. DNA for the CDR3: TGTGCCAGCAGAAGAGGGGCGGGGGGGCGTGTCAATCAGCCCCAGCATTTT. Its translation is CASRRGAGGRVNQPQHF.

This chain links TRBV21-1 with TRBJ1-2. TRBV21-1 has pseudogene status. CDR3 length equals 16 residues. Here the CDR3 DNA reads TGTGCCAGCAGCAAAGGGGAGGGGCCAGGGCTAGGTGGCTACACCTTC. The encoded protein is CASSKGEGPGLGGYTF.

This clone has only one observation. The chain employs TRBV6-1 and TRBJ1-1, with D possibly matching TRBD1 (6 bases). CDR1 MNHNS and CDR2 SASEGT come from the germline V gene. The CDR3 loop spans 14 amino acids. V was trimmed by 5 bases and J by 0 bases, leaving 10 bases between them. The CDR3 reads CASSRQVMNTEAFF. In DNA, the CDR3 is TGTGCCAGCAGTAGACAGGTTATGAACACTGAAGCTTTCTTT.

The chain carries TRBV7-9 and TRBJ2-5; 9 nucleotides agree with TRBD1. V trimming: 1 base; J trimming: 2 bases; junction bases outside the gene matches: 5. Germline V gives CDR1 SEHNR, CDR2 FQNEAQ (reference sequence). The CDR3 contains 16 residues. CDR3 residues: CASSLDGTGRQETQYF. Here the CDR3 DNA reads TGTGCCAGCAGCTTAGATGGGACAGGGCGGCAAGAGACCCAGTACTTC.

On this clone itself: The junction departs from germline at one end; a sequencing error may be responsible. This rearrangement joins TRBV7-7 to TRBJ2-7; the match to TRBD2 covers 8 bases. This CDR3 contains 13 residues. Germline lookup yields CDR1 SSHAT and CDR2 FNYEAQ (reference sequence). The CDR3 DNA reads as TGTGCTAGCAGCCGAGCGGGGGCCCACGAGCAGTACTTC. It specifies CASSRAGAHEQYF.

The CDR3, as DNA: TGTGCCAGCTCACCCCTTAGCGATCAAGAGACCCAGTACTTC. Translating it yields CASSPLSDQETQYF. The V call is TRBV18, the J call TRBJ2-5; D may be TRBD2 (5 bases). V was cut by 3 bases and J by 2 bases, with 10 bases left in between. Germline-derived CDR1 and CDR2 are KGHSH and LQKENI. The CDR3 runs to 14 residues.

In DNA, the CDR3 is TGTGCCAGCAGTTTAAGGGGAGGAGAGCAGTACTTC. This encodes CASSLRGGEQYF. The chain links TRBV6-5 to TRBJ2-7, with D tentatively TRBD2 (6 bases). The CDR3 has 12 amino acids. The V end lost 4 bases, the J end lost 7 bases, and 11 bases lay between the germline ends. The germline gives CDR1 MNHEY, CDR2 SVGAGI.

The J gene is TRBJ2-7, the V gene TRBV6-5; 7 bases agree with TRBD1. From germline, CDR1 is MNHEY and CDR2 SVGAGI. The CDR3 contains 11 residues. V shed 5 bases and J 10 bases; nucleotides not matched to a gene: 5. CDR3: CASSTTGEQYF. The CDR3 DNA reads as TGTGCCAGCAGTACCACAGGGGAACAGTACTTC.

V is TRBV19 and J is TRBJ2-7, with D tentatively TRBD1 (5 bases). The CDR3 extends over 11 amino acids. V shed 5 bases and J shed 7 bases, with 9 bases lying between them. Germline V gene lookup returns CDR1 LNHDA and CDR2 SQIVND (reference sequence). CDR3 loop: CASSSRQEQYF. Here the CDR3 DNA reads TGTGCCAGTAGTTCCAGACAGGAGCAGTACTTC.

The chain combines TRBV27 with TRBJ2-1; weak D call: TRBD2 (6 bases). Germline CDR1 is MNHEY and CDR2 is SMNVEV (reference sequence). Trimming took off 3 bases at V and 4 bases at J, with 13 bases between the two ends. This CDR3 has 15 residues. The CDR3 bases are TGTGCCAGCAGTTTGGCCGGAGGGACTTACAATGAGCAGTTCTTC. Protein: CASSLAGGTYNEQFF.